Listed here are 31 T cell receptor beta chains from one sample, sequenced in a study of blood T cell repertoires in COVID-19 (dated by TCRdb to about 2020). Libraries came from the immunoSEQ multiplex PCR assay. Sourced from immuneACCESS, this table was stored by TCRdb with only in-frame sequences that have V and J called. A share of the clones is absent; for the studies checked, an unresolved V gene accounts for under half, and the remainder has no known explanation. Across this sample there are about 73,000 clones, with approximately 80% seen only once. Jointly, the top ten make up approximately 2.5% of the sample. Sequencing used peripheral blood. The receptors here all came from a man older than 75 with active or convalescent COVID-19.

This clone was observed a single time. The gene calls are TRBV29-1 and TRBJ1-2; the match to TRBD1 covers 7 bases. Germline CDR1 is SQVTM and CDR2 is ANQGSEA. Trimming at V came to 2 bases and at J to 8 bases, leaving 5 bases not matched to a gene. The CDR3 is 12 residues long. CDR3 sequence reads: CSVEWGQRGYTF. CDR3 nucleotide sequence: TGCAGCGTTGAATGGGGACAGAGAGGCTACACCTTC.

The chain recombines TRBV2 with TRBJ1-4; 7 nucleotides align to TRBD1. V lost 1 base to trimming and J lost 8 bases; unmatched junction nucleotides: 10. Germline V gives CDR1 SNHLY, CDR2 FYNNEI. The CDR3 contains 16 residues. In DNA form, the CDR3 reads TGTGCCAGCAGTGAAGTATCCGGGACAGAGGGCGAAAAACTGTTTTTT. Protein product: CASSEVSGTEGEKLFF.

This rearrangement joins TRBV11-2 to TRBJ2-5, with TRBD2 matching over 8 bases. V lost 5 bases to trimming and J lost 3 bases; unmatched junction nucleotides: 8. Per germline, CDR1 SGHAT and CDR2 FQNNGV. CDR3 length: 15 residues. CDR3 region: CASSTFRGGEETQYF. The CDR3 bases are TGTGCCAGCAGCACTTTTCGGGGGGGAGAAGAGACCCAGTACTTC.

The chain links TRBV30 to TRBJ2-1; 15 nucleotides agree with TRBD2. The CDR3 length is 14 residues. Germline V gives CDR1 GTSNPN, CDR2 SVGIG (reference sequence). J was trimmed by 13 bases and V by 5 bases; bases with no gene match: 9. The CDR3 bases are TGTGCCTGGGCGATTGGACTAGCGGGAGGGCGACAGTTCTTC. This encodes CAWAIGLAGGRQFF.

This CDR3 reads CASSGLRDTTWGIQYF. The CDR3 coding sequence is TGTGCCAGCAGTGGGTTGAGGGACACTACTTGGGGCATTCAGTACTTC. J is TRBJ2-4 and V is TRBV6-2 or TRBV6-3; possibly TRBD1 for D (6 bases). V lost 5 bases and J lost 9, with 23 bases in between. The V gene's germline CDR1 is MNHEY and CDR2 SVGEGT. The CDR3 has 16 residues.

This chain links TRBV7-2 with TRBJ1-2; TRBD1 matches 11 bases. V shed 4 bases, J shed 7 bases, and the junction held 8 bases outside the gene matches. Per germline, CDR1 SGHTA and CDR2 FQGNSA. The CDR3 spans 15 residues. CDR3 in DNA: TGTGCCAGCAGCTCCTTCGGACAGGGGGCCGGTGGCTACACCTTC. Its translation: CASSSFGQGAGGYTF.

The gene calls are TRBV5-6 and TRBJ1-2; no firm D call. V was shortened by 1 base and J by 4 bases, with 14 bases between the two germline ends. Germline V gene data show CDR1 as SGHDT and CDR2 as YYEEEE. This CDR3 region has 15 residues. The CDR3 is CASSLIGSFFYGYTF. Here the CDR3 DNA reads TGTGCCAGCAGCTTGATTGGCAGTTTTTTCTATGGCTACACCTTC. The full variable domain, completed using reference TRBV5-6 and TRBJ1-2, is DAGVTQSPTHLIKTRGQQVTLRCSPKSGHDTVSWYQQALGQGPQFIFQYYEEEERQRGNFPDRFSGHQFPNYSSELNVNALLLGDSALYLCASSLIGSFFYGYTFGSGTRLTVV.

J is TRBJ1-4 and V is TRBV4-1; D call uncertain. Germline lookup yields CDR1 MGHRA and CDR2 YSYEKL. This CDR3 is 15 amino acids long. Trimming pared 3 bases from V and 8 bases from J, leaving 16 bases between. CDR3 nucleotide sequence: TGCGCCAGCAGCCAGACGACTGCCGCGGGGGAAAAACTGTTTTTT. Amino acid sequence: CASSQTTAAGEKLFF.

A few counts support this clone. The chain combines TRBV19 with TRBJ2-2; D perhaps matches TRBD1 (5 bases). This CDR3 has 15 residues. The V and J ends lost 5 bases and 5 bases respectively, with 15 bases between them. Germline values: CDR1 LNHDA, CDR2 SQIVND (reference sequence). In nucleotides, the CDR3 is TGTGCCAGTAGTTCTCAGGGTATTTCAACCGGGGAGCTGTTTTTT. Translation: CASSSQGISTGELFF.

This chain links TRBV6-5 with TRBJ1-3; D remains unclear. The CDR3 sequence is 15 residues long. Trimming pared 4 bases from V and 2 bases from J, leaving 12 bases between. Germline CDR1 is MNHEY and CDR2 is SVGAGI. CDR3: CASSSRSKPGNTIYF. CDR3 bases: TGTGCCAGCAGTTCCAGGTCCAAACCTGGAAACACCATATATTTT.

V is TRBV12-3 or TRBV12-4 and J is TRBJ1-2; D possibly corresponds to TRBD1 (5 bases). The V end was cut by 6 bases, the J end by 7 bases, with 15 bases between. The CDR3 contains 13 residues. CDR3 coding DNA: TGTGCCAGCAGCCTACAGGTGATGAGTGGCTACACCTTC. Its protein is CASSLQVMSGYTF.

This clone showed up just a few times. V gene TRBV6-2 or TRBV6-3 combines with J gene TRBJ2-7, with a tentative D call TRBD1 (6 bases). The CDR3 runs 14 residues. Per germline, CDR1 MNHEY and CDR2 SVGEGT. The ends were cut back, 6 bases at V and 0 bases at J, with 12 bases in the middle. CDR3 region: CASSNRDNSYEQYF. CDR3 sequence (DNA): TGTGCCAGCAGCAACAGGGATAACTCCTACGAGCAGTACTTC.

The chain couples TRBV10-3 to TRBJ1-1, with D possibly TRBD1 on 5 matching bases. The V gene's germline CDR1 is ENHRY and CDR2 SYGVKD. Trimming took off 0 bases at V and 1 base at J, with 9 bases between the two ends. The CDR3 spans 15 residues. CDR3 sequence: CAISESQGWNTEAFF. CDR3 bases: TGTGCCATCAGTGAGTCTCAGGGTTGGAACACTGAAGCTTTCTTT.

The chain employs TRBV7-8 and TRBJ1-5, with a tentative D call TRBD1 (6 bases). The CDR3 extends over 16 amino acids. CDR1 is SGHVS and CDR2 is FQNEAQ in the germline V gene. V was pared by 0 bases and J by 8 bases, with 17 bases between. CDR3 bases: TGTGCCAGCAGCTTAGCGGGTGGGGGCCCTGGGGAGCCCCAGCATTTT. Its translation: CASSLAGGGPGEPQHF.

This chain uses TRBV6-6 with TRBJ2-1; 12 positions match TRBD2. J lost 7 bases, V lost 5 bases, and 15 bases had no gene match. Germline CDR1 and CDR2: MNHNY and SVGAGI (reference sequence). The CDR3 has 18 residues. CDR3 nucleotide sequence: TGTGCCAGCAGTCCACGGACTAGCGGGGCTGGGGTGTGGAATGAGCAGTTCTTC. Protein product: CASSPRTSGAGVWNEQFF.

This chain joins TRBV11-2 and TRBJ1-2, with D possibly TRBD1 on 6 matching bases. The V and J ends lost 1 base and 5 bases respectively, with 14 bases between them. Germline CDR1 reads SGHAT; CDR2 reads FQNNGV. This CDR3 has 15 residues. Here the CDR3 reads CASSLAGDQGYGYTF. CDR3 DNA: TGTGCCAGCAGCTTAGCAGGGGACCAGGGTTATGGCTACACCTTC.

This sequence joins TRBV7-9 and TRBJ2-5, with 14 bases that match TRBD2. V gave up 5 bases and J gave up 0 bases; unmatched junction bases: 8. The CDR3 is made up of 18 amino acids. CDR1 is SEHNR and CDR2 is FQNEAQ in the germline V gene (reference sequence). The DNA of the CDR3 is TGTGCCAGCAGCCCCGGACTAGCGGGGGGACGTTACCAAGAGACCCAGTACTTC. This gives the protein CASSPGLAGGRYQETQYF.

In its sample, this clone was seen a few times. The gene calls are TRBV24-1 and TRBJ2-2, with D tentatively TRBD1 (6 bases). This CDR3 region has 17 residues. Germline V gene lookup returns CDR1 KGHDR and CDR2 SFDVKD. V was trimmed by 2 bases and J by 4 bases, leaving 16 bases between them. CDR3 sequence: CATSDSTGLTATGELFF. The CDR3 region has the DNA TGTGCCACCAGTGATTCTACAGGGTTAACGGCCACCGGGGAGCTGTTTTTT.

V and J are TRBV7-2 and TRBJ2-7; D is perhaps TRBD1 (6 bases). From germline, CDR1 is SGHTA and CDR2 FQGNSA. Trimming took off 1 base at V and 4 bases at J, with 14 bases between the two ends. The CDR3 covers 15 residues. The DNA of the CDR3 is TGTGCCAGCAGCTTAGGAACAGGGAACTGGTACGAGCAGTACTTC. As protein: CASSLGTGNWYEQYF.

The rearrangement links TRBV14 to TRBJ1-1, with D maybe TRBD1 (6 bases). The CDR3 has 15 residues. Germline CDR1 reads SGHDN; CDR2 reads FVKESK. V lost 0 bases and J lost 8, with 16 bases in between. CDR3 in amino acids: CASSQDLYRAREAFF. CDR3 DNA: TGTGCCAGCAGCCAAGATCTATACAGGGCGAGGGAAGCTTTCTTT. The complete variable domain, with remaining parts taken from reference TRBV14 and TRBJ1-1, reads EAGVTQFPSHSVIEKGQTVTLRCDPISGHDNLYWYRRVMGKEIKFLLHFVKESKQDESGMPNNRFLAERTGGTYSTLKVQPAELEDSGVYFCASSQDLYRAREAFFGQGTRLTVV.

The chain couples TRBV2 to TRBJ1-1; the D is unclear. The CDR3 extends over 13 amino acids. Trimming removed 6 bases at V and 1 base at J, with 9 bases between. Germline CDR1 reads SNHLY; CDR2 reads FYNNEI. The DNA of the CDR3 is TGTGCCAGCAGAGAAACAGCGAACACTGAAGCTTTCTTT. Translated, it gives CASRETANTEAFF.

The rearrangement joins TRBV4-3 to TRBJ2-2, with TRBD1 matching over 9 bases. Germline V gives CDR1 LGHNA, CDR2 YSLEER. The CDR3 sequence is 17 residues long. The V and J ends lost 2 bases and 7 bases, in that order; junction bases with no gene match: 11. The chain's CDR3 is CASSQSIGTGRNGELFF. In DNA, the CDR3 is TGCGCCAGCAGCCAAAGTATCGGGACAGGGCGGAACGGGGAGCTGTTTTTT.

The chain uses TRBV6-2 or TRBV6-3 and TRBJ1-1; D ambiguous. This CDR3 is 12 amino acids long. The V end lost 4 bases, the J end lost 6 bases, and 9 bases lay between the germline ends. The germline V gene has CDR1 MNHEY and CDR2 SVGEGT. The CDR3 coding sequence is TGTGCCAGCAGTTCCATCCCGGCTGAAGCTTTCTTT. The encoded protein is CASSSIPAEAFF.

This chain uses TRBV15 with TRBJ1-1; no clear D gene. The CDR3 is made up of 14 amino acids. The germline gives CDR1 LNHNV, CDR2 YYDKDF (reference sequence). V dropped 2 bases and J dropped 0 bases, with 7 bases sitting between them. The DNA of the CDR3 is TGTGCCACCAGCAGACAACGGGTGAACACTGAAGCTTTCTTT. Its protein is CATSRQRVNTEAFF. Using reference TRBV15 and TRBJ1-1 for the parts outside the CDR3, the full variable domain is DAMVIQNPRYQVTQFGKPVTLSCSQTLNHNVMYWYQQKSSQAPKLLFHYYDKDFNNEADTPDNFQSRRPNTSFCFLDIRSPGLGDTAMYLCATSRQRVNTEAFFGQGTRLTVV.

The chain uses TRBV18 and TRBJ2-1; D is perhaps TRBD2 (5 bases). CDR1 and CDR2 (germline): KGHSH, LQKENI. The ends were cut back, 3 bases at V and 0 bases at J, with 12 bases in the middle. This CDR3 comprises 16 residues. CDR3 nucleotides: TGTGCCAGCTCACCTAGGACGGGGAGCTCCTACAATGAGCAGTTCTTC. This gives the protein CASSPRTGSSYNEQFF.

The chain links TRBV5-4 to TRBJ2-5; 11 bases are a match to TRBD1. The CDR3 consists of 15 residues. V shed 4 bases and J 3 bases; nucleotides not matched to a gene: 5. The germline CDR1 and CDR2 sequences are SGHNT and YYREEE (reference sequence). CDR3 sequence reads: CASSPVGQGEETQYF. The CDR3, as DNA: TGTGCCAGCAGCCCGGTGGGACAGGGGGAAGAGACCCAGTACTTC.

The J gene is TRBJ1-3, the V gene TRBV6-6, with D unresolved. This CDR3 is 14 amino acids long. CDR1 MNHNY and CDR2 SVGAGI come from the germline V gene (reference sequence). V lost 2 bases, J lost 3 bases, and 8 bases lay in between. The CDR3 spells CASSYGGIGNTIYF. The CDR3 region has the DNA TGTGCCAGCAGTTACGGAGGGATTGGAAACACCATATATTTT.

This rearrangement joins TRBV7-2 to TRBJ2-1, with D possibly TRBD2 on 5 matching bases. V was clipped by 1 base and J by 5 bases, with 9 bases between them. CDR3 size: 14 residues. In germline, CDR1 is SGHTA, CDR2 FQGNSA. CDR3 in amino acids: CASSLGSGNNEQFF. As DNA, the CDR3 is TGTGCCAGCAGCTTAGGGTCCGGGAACAATGAGCAGTTCTTC.

The V and J genes are TRBV6-1 and TRBJ1-1; no clear D gene. CDR1 and CDR2 from the germline V gene are MNHNS and SASEGT. The ends were cut back, 2 bases at V and 11 bases at J, with 15 bases in the middle. The CDR3 spans 13 residues. The CDR3 sequence: CASSERKGSGAFF. The CDR3 nucleotides are TGTGCCAGCAGTGAAAGGAAAGGTTCGGGGGCTTTCTTT.

The chain carries TRBV2 and TRBJ2-7; 9 nucleotides match TRBD1. This CDR3 is 14 amino acids long. The germline gives CDR1 SNHLY, CDR2 FYNNEI. Trimming cost V 5 bases and J 2 bases; bases outside gene matches: 4. CDR3 in DNA: TGTGCCAGCAGTTTCGGGACAGGGACCTACGAGCAGTACTTC. This codes for CASSFGTGTYEQYF.

Only one count was recorded for this clone. The chain employs TRBV7-8 and TRBJ1-1; D is unclear. V was pared by 5 bases and J by 1 base, with 20 bases between. Germline V gene sequence: CDR1 SGHVS, CDR2 FQNEAQ. The CDR3 is 17 amino acids. DNA for the CDR3: TGTGCCAGCAGCCCCTTACTCTACAGCTCAACGAACACTGAAGCTTTCTTT. Residues: CASSPLLYSSTNTEAFF.